This is a list of T cell receptor beta chains from one sample in a study of cytotoxic CD8 clonotypes in ibrutinib-treated CLL. Assay: immunoSEQ multiplex PCR; the TCRdb copy retains only in-frame clones and omits some. Here the sample spans tens of thousands of clones, approximately 60% being singletons. This specimen consisted of PBMCs, obtained after 24 months of ibrutinib treatment. These receptors were collected from a human donor with chronic lymphocytic leukemia. CDR3s include the opening cysteine and the closing phenylalanine or tryptophan. D genes are given only for firm matches. Clone size appears in some rows only: once, few, many, or a class for an expanded clone.

j_call: TRBJ1-6
clone_size: NA
v_call: TRBV19
d_call: NA
cdr3_nt: TGTGCCAGTAGCCGAATAAACAGTAATTCACCCCTCCACTTT
cdr3_aa: CASSRINSNSPLHF

j_call: TRBJ2-6
clone_size: NA
v_call: TRBV2
d_call: TRBD1
cdr3_nt: TGTGCCACTCACGGGGGACAGGGCTTTGGGGCCAACGTCCTGACTTTC
cdr3_aa: CATHGGQGFGANVLTF

j_call: TRBJ2-5
clone_size: NA
v_call: TRBV5-6
d_call: TRBD2
cdr3_nt: TGTGCCAGCAGCCCGAGAGGGGCGGGGGGGCCTTTGGGACAAGAGACCCAGTACTTC
cdr3_aa: CASSPRGAGGPLGQETQYF

j_call: TRBJ2-5
clone_size: NA
v_call: TRBV5-6
d_call: NA
cdr3_nt: TGTGCCAGCAGCATGGGACCCTGGGAAGCCCAGTACTTC
cdr3_aa: CASSMGPWEAQYF

j_call: TRBJ2-1
clone_size: NA
v_call: TRBV28
d_call: TRBD1
cdr3_nt: TGTGCCAGCAGCCCACAGGGGGCCAATTACAATGAGCAGTTCTTC
cdr3_aa: CASSPQGANYNEQFF

j_call: TRBJ2-1
clone_size: NA
v_call: TRBV5-1
d_call: NA
cdr3_nt: TGCGCCAGCAGCTTAAACTCGCTTTACAATGAGCAGTTCTTC
cdr3_aa: CASSLNSLYNEQFF

j_call: TRBJ1-4
clone_size: NA
v_call: TRBV30
d_call: NA
cdr3_nt: TGTGCCTGGAGTGGGGGTAGTGAAAAACTGTTTTTT
cdr3_aa: CAWSGGSEKLFF

j_call: TRBJ2-7
clone_size: NA
v_call: TRBV7-9
d_call: NA
cdr3_nt: TGTGCCAGCAGCGGACCCGGGTGGGGGCGAAAAGAAGCCCCCTACGAGCAGTACTTC
cdr3_aa: CASSGPGWGRKEAPYEQYF

j_call: TRBJ2-1
clone_size: NA
v_call: TRBV5-1
d_call: TRBD1
cdr3_nt: TGCGCCAGCAGCATAAGACAGGGGTGGGACAATGAGCAGTTCTTC
cdr3_aa: CASSIRQGWDNEQFF

j_call: TRBJ1-2
clone_size: NA
v_call: TRBV6-5
d_call: TRBD1
cdr3_nt: TGTGCCAGCAGTTTCCGGCCTGACAGGGGGAACTATGGCTACACCTTC
cdr3_aa: CASSFRPDRGNYGYTF

j_call: TRBJ2-3
clone_size: few
v_call: TRBV5-1
d_call: TRBD1
cdr3_nt: TGCGCCAGCAGCTCCTCACGGACAGGGTTCGATACGCAGTATTTT
cdr3_aa: CASSSSRTGFDTQYF

j_call: TRBJ1-4
clone_size: NA
v_call: TRBV6-5
d_call: NA
cdr3_nt: TGTGCCAGCAGTTGGGGAACTAATGAAAAACTGTTTTTT
cdr3_aa: CASSWGTNEKLFF

j_call: TRBJ1-2
clone_size: NA
v_call: TRBV6-6
d_call: NA
cdr3_nt: TGTGCCAGCAGTTACTCGAACAGGGCAGTCAACTATGGCTACACCTTC
cdr3_aa: CASSYSNRAVNYGYTF

j_call: TRBJ2-3
clone_size: NA
v_call: TRBV27
d_call: NA
cdr3_nt: TGTGCCAGCAGTTTAGGGAGTATCAGCACAGATACGCAGTATTTT
cdr3_aa: CASSLGSISTDTQYF

j_call: TRBJ2-3
clone_size: NA
v_call: TRBV5-1
d_call: TRBD1
cdr3_nt: TGCGCCAGCAGCCCCCGAAGGACAGGGGGGACAGATACGCAGTATTTT
cdr3_aa: CASSPRRTGGTDTQYF

j_call: TRBJ2-1
clone_size: NA
v_call: TRBV11-3
d_call: NA
cdr3_nt: TGTGCCTGCAGGAGGGGGAGGCAGTTCTTC
cdr3_aa: CACRRGRQFF

j_call: TRBJ1-5
clone_size: once
v_call: TRBV28
d_call: TRBD1
cdr3_nt: TGTGCCAGCAGCCTGGGACAGAGGAATCAGCCCCAGCATTTT
cdr3_aa: CASSLGQRNQPQHF

j_call: TRBJ1-1
clone_size: NA
v_call: TRBV19
d_call: NA
cdr3_nt: TGTGCCAGTAGAACAGGAACTTTCGTCACTGAAGCTTTCTTT
cdr3_aa: CASRTGTFVTEAFF

j_call: TRBJ2-7
clone_size: NA
v_call: TRBV7-8
d_call: NA
cdr3_nt: TGTGCCAGCAGCTTCGGCGCGGAGCAGTACTTC
cdr3_aa: CASSFGAEQYF

j_call: TRBJ2-7
clone_size: few
v_call: TRBV30
d_call: NA
cdr3_nt: TGTGCCTGGAGTGAAATTGGGGCCGAGCAGTACTTC
cdr3_aa: CAWSEIGAEQYF

j_call: TRBJ2-3
clone_size: NA
v_call: TRBV5-1
d_call: TRBD2
cdr3_nt: TGCGCCAGCAGAGCCGGGACTAGCGGGCTACGAAAGTCCACAGATACGCAGTATTTT
cdr3_aa: CASRAGTSGLRKSTDTQYF

j_call: TRBJ2-7
clone_size: NA
v_call: TRBV9
d_call: TRBD2
cdr3_nt: TGTGCCAGCAGCGTAGCCATAGCGGGAGGCTTCTACGAGCAGTACTTC
cdr3_aa: CASSVAIAGGFYEQYF

j_call: TRBJ2-3
clone_size: few
v_call: TRBV6-6
d_call: NA
cdr3_nt: TGTGCCAGCAGTCGTCTAGGACCAGATACGCAGTATTTT
cdr3_aa: CASSRLGPDTQYF

j_call: TRBJ1-2
clone_size: NA
v_call: TRBV28
d_call: NA
cdr3_nt: TGTGCCAGCCTCAACCGGGACGGAAACTATGGCTACACCTTC
cdr3_aa: CASLNRDGNYGYTF

j_call: TRBJ1-1
clone_size: NA
v_call: TRBV5-1
d_call: NA
cdr3_nt: TGCGCCAGCAGTCTAGGAGAGAACACTGAAGCTTTCTTT
cdr3_aa: CASSLGENTEAFF

j_call: TRBJ2-2
clone_size: NA
v_call: TRBV28
d_call: TRBD1
cdr3_nt: TGTGCCTGCACCCCGACAGGGGGAACCGGGGAGCTGTTTTTT
cdr3_aa: CACTPTGGTGELFF

j_call: TRBJ1-1
clone_size: NA
v_call: TRBV12-2
d_call: NA
cdr3_nt: TGTGCAAGTCGCTTAAGTAGGGACAGGGATTACACTGAAGCTTTCTTT
cdr3_aa: CASRLSRDRDYTEAFF

j_call: TRBJ2-2
clone_size: NA
v_call: TRBV5-6
d_call: NA
cdr3_nt: TGTGCCAGCAGCTTCGCAGGAAACACCGGGGAGCTGTTTTTT
cdr3_aa: CASSFAGNTGELFF

j_call: TRBJ2-2
clone_size: many
v_call: TRBV6-4
d_call: NA
cdr3_nt: TGTGCCAGCAGTGACTGGCCCGCCGGGAAGCTGTTTTTT
cdr3_aa: CASSDWPAGKLFF

j_call: TRBJ1-4
clone_size: few
v_call: TRBV6-1
d_call: NA
cdr3_nt: TGTGCCAGCAGTGACCCTCGAAGCGGTAATGAAAAACTGTTTTTT
cdr3_aa: CASSDPRSGNEKLFF

j_call: TRBJ2-6
clone_size: NA
v_call: TRBV13
d_call: TRBD1
cdr3_nt: TGTGCCAGCAGCTTGCCTCCGGGACAGGCTTACTCTGGGGCCAACGTCCTGACTTTC
cdr3_aa: CASSLPPGQAYSGANVLTF

j_call: TRBJ1-2
clone_size: NA
v_call: TRBV6-5
d_call: TRBD1
cdr3_nt: TGTGCCAGCAATCCTACAGGGGGCCTATATGGCTACACCTTC
cdr3_aa: CASNPTGGLYGYTF

j_call: TRBJ1-1
clone_size: NA
v_call: TRBV9
d_call: TRBD1
cdr3_nt: TGTGCCAGCAGCCTCCGGACAGGGACGAACACTGAAGCTTTCTTT
cdr3_aa: CASSLRTGTNTEAFF

j_call: TRBJ2-3
clone_size: NA
v_call: TRBV10-3
d_call: NA
cdr3_nt: TGTGCCATCATGGGGACCAGCACAGATACGCAGTATTTT
cdr3_aa: CAIMGTSTDTQYF

j_call: TRBJ2-5
clone_size: NA
v_call: TRBV10-3
d_call: NA
cdr3_nt: TGTGCCATCAGTGAGCCCGGCGGAACAAAAGAGACCCAGTACTTC
cdr3_aa: CAISEPGGTKETQYF

j_call: TRBJ1-2
clone_size: NA
v_call: TRBV9
d_call: TRBD1
cdr3_nt: TGTGCCAGCAGCGTACTGGACAGGGGACCTGGCTACACCTTC
cdr3_aa: CASSVLDRGPGYTF

j_call: TRBJ1-2
clone_size: NA
v_call: TRBV28
d_call: TRBD1
cdr3_nt: TGTGCCAGCAGCAGACAGGGGCCAGCTAACTATGGCTACACCTTC
cdr3_aa: CASSRQGPANYGYTF

j_call: TRBJ1-1
clone_size: NA
v_call: TRBV6-5
d_call: NA
cdr3_nt: TGTGCCAGCAGTTATGACAGGCCGGCGGAAGCTTTCTTT
cdr3_aa: CASSYDRPAEAFF

j_call: TRBJ1-2
clone_size: NA
v_call: TRBV28
d_call: NA
cdr3_nt: TGTGCCAGCAGTTTGCGAAGGGCCAACTATGGCTACACCTTC
cdr3_aa: CASSLRRANYGYTF

j_call: TRBJ1-4
clone_size: NA
v_call: TRBV19
d_call: NA
cdr3_nt: TGTGCCAGTAGTATCGGGAGGGTGCCGGGGGCGGAACTGTTTTTT
cdr3_aa: CASSIGRVPGAELFF

j_call: TRBJ2-7
clone_size: NA
v_call: TRBV5-1
d_call: NA
cdr3_nt: TGCGCCAGCAGCGTTGGACAGACCGCCGGCACCTACGAGCAGTACTTC
cdr3_aa: CASSVGQTAGTYEQYF

j_call: TRBJ2-7
clone_size: NA
v_call: TRBV7-6
d_call: TRBD2
cdr3_nt: TGTGCCAGCAGTTCAGCGGGAGTGGTCTACGAGCAGTACTTC
cdr3_aa: CASSSAGVVYEQYF